The 30 T cell receptor beta chains presented below share a single source sample, sequenced in a study of CD8+ T cells in alopecia areata (dated by TCRdb to the late 2010s). The library was produced with the immunoSEQ multiplex PCR assay. RNA was extracted from all samples and reverse transcribed into cDNA as template for TCR sequencing. This is the immuneACCESS table as TCRdb keeps it, with only in-frame sequences that have V and J called. A part of the clones is gone; compared with another copy, unresolved V genes explain less than half, and the rest is unexplained. In all, the sample holds roughly 97,000 clones, and roughly two fifths of those were seen once. Around 1.4% of the sample is held by the ten biggest clonotypes. Sequences were obtained from CD4+ T cells sorted from blood. Source of these receptors: a human donor with alopecia areata.

The chain recombines TRBV27 with TRBJ2-5; D perhaps matches TRBD1 (6 bases). Trimming pared 0 bases from V and 4 bases from J, leaving 21 bases between. The CDR3 covers 18 residues. CDR1 is MNHEY, CDR2 SMNVEV, per germline (reference sequence). In nucleotides, the CDR3 is TGTGCCAGCAGTTTATCATCGGCGGCCTACAGGGATCGAGAGACCCAGTACTTC. It is translated as CASSLSSAAYRDRETQYF.

The chain employs TRBV29-1 and TRBJ1-2; 7 nucleotides line up with TRBD1. Germline V gene lookup returns CDR1 SQVTM and CDR2 ANQGSEA. The CDR3 extends over 14 amino acids. The V gene end was trimmed by 4 bases and the J gene end by 5 bases; junction bases not matched to a gene: 10. CDR3 region: CSVVGVGRGYGYTF. As DNA, the CDR3 is TGCAGCGTTGTCGGTGTTGGCAGGGGGTATGGCTACACCTTC.

This chain connects TRBV5-1 to TRBJ2-7, with D perhaps matching TRBD1 or TRBD2 (6 bases each). CDR1 and CDR2 from the germline V gene are SGHRS and YFSETQ. Trimming left V 2 bases short and J 9 bases short, with 12 bases between. The CDR3 runs 12 residues. The CDR3 nucleotides read TGCGCCAGCAGCTTTGGAGGGGGAGGGCAGTACTTC. Translation: CASSFGGGGQYF.

This clone was seen a handful of times. J is TRBJ2-1 and V is TRBV4-2; possible D gene TRBD2, 6 bases. Between the trimmed V and J ends, which lost 4 bases and 7 bases, there was a span of 14 bases. The germline CDR1 and CDR2 sequences are LGHNA and YNFKEQ. CDR3 length: 14 amino acids. Here the CDR3 DNA reads TGTGCCAGCAGCCCTACGGGGGTCATAAATGAGCAGTTCTTC. Its translation is CASSPTGVINEQFF.

The chain joins TRBV30 to TRBJ2-7; unclear D gene. V lost 0 bases and J lost 3, with 12 bases in between. The CDR3 consists of 14 residues. Germline-derived CDR1 and CDR2 are GTSNPN and SVGIG (reference sequence). The CDR3 DNA follows: TGTGCCTGGAGTGTACTGAAGCCGAACTACGAGCAGTACTTC. Translating it yields CAWSVLKPNYEQYF.

This clone was counted only a few times. This may arise from a read error, as a much more abundant clone is one base away. The gene calls are TRBV9 and TRBJ1-5; D gene unclear. The V and J ends lost 3 bases and 0 bases respectively, with 4 bases between them. The CDR3 is made up of 13 amino acids. Germline CDR1 reads SGDLS; CDR2 reads YYNGEE. The CDR3 reads CASSAYSNQPQHF. DNA for the CDR3: TGTGCCAGCAGCGCATATAGCAATCAGCCCCAGCATTTT.

The chain is built from TRBV29-1 and TRBJ2-1; TRBD2 aligns across 9 bases. Germline V gene sequence: CDR1 SQVTM, CDR2 ANQGSEA. The CDR3 spans 15 residues. The V gene end was trimmed by 7 bases and the J gene end by 4 bases; junction bases not matched to a gene: 11. The DNA for the CDR3 is TGCAGCGCCGGAGGGACTAGCAACGTGTACAATGAGCAGTTCTTC. Its protein is CSAGGTSNVYNEQFF.

This rearrangement joins TRBV6-6 to TRBJ2-1; D call uncertain. This CDR3 has 12 amino acids. The V and J ends lost 9 bases and 5 bases respectively, with 11 bases between them. CDR1 is MNHNY and CDR2 is SVGAGI in the germline V gene (reference sequence). CDR3 residues: CASGRPNNEQFF. The CDR3, as DNA: TGTGCCAGTGGGCGCCCCAACAATGAGCAGTTCTTC.

This sequence joins TRBV11-3 and TRBJ2-1; D uncertain. With 2 bases removed from V and 6 bases from J, the gap between germline ends came to 14 bases. Germline V lookup: CDR1 SGHNT, CDR2 YENEEA. This CDR3 has 15 amino acids. CDR3 in amino acids: CASSLSYSSLNEQFF. The DNA of the CDR3 is TGTGCCAGCAGCTTATCTTATTCTTCGCTCAATGAGCAGTTCTTC. The full variable domain, its missing parts supplied by reference TRBV11-3 and TRBJ2-1, is EAGVVQSPRYKIIEKKQPVAFWCNPISGHNTLYWYLQNLGQGPELLIRYENEEAVDDSQLPKDRFSAERLKGVDSTLKIQPAELGDSAVYLCASSLSYSSLNEQFFGPGTRLTVL.

This clone was counted between two and nine times. The gene calls are TRBV27 and TRBJ2-3; weak D call: TRBD2 (5 bases). Germline CDR1 is MNHEY and CDR2 is SMNVEV (reference sequence). The CDR3 contains 16 residues. Trimming cost V 6 bases and J 4 bases, with 20 bases left between them. The CDR3 nucleotides are TGTGCCAGCAGCCCTTTGGGCGGGCGTTTTTCAGATACGCAGTATTTT. This encodes CASSPLGGRFSDTQYF.

This clone was observed many times. As DNA, the CDR3 is TGTGCCAGTAGTATACCGGGACTAGCGGTCGACGAGCAGTACTTC. Its protein product is CASSIPGLAVDEQYF. V and J are TRBV19 and TRBJ2-7; TRBD2 matches at 11 bases. The length of the CDR3 is 15 residues. CDR1 is LNHDA, CDR2 SQIVND, per germline (reference sequence). V trimming: 2 bases; J trimming: 5 bases; junction bases outside the gene matches: 5.

This clone has just a few counts. V and J are TRBV14 and TRBJ1-2, with TRBD1 as a possible D gene (5 bases). Germline values: CDR1 SGHDN, CDR2 FVKESK. Deletions cut 8 bases from V and 8 bases from J, with 24 bases between. This CDR3 comprises 15 residues. The DNA for the CDR3 is TGTGCCAGCCTCTCCGATGGGATAGGGGCTGGGGGCTACACCTTC. Its protein product is CASLSDGIGAGGYTF.

The chain combines TRBV6-5 with TRBJ1-2; TRBD1 agrees at 8 bases. The CDR3 length is 15 residues. Germline assignment: CDR1 MNHEY and CDR2 SVGAGI. Trimming cost V 5 bases and J 4 bases; bases outside gene matches: 9. This CDR3 reads CASSNTPGQVYGYTF. CDR3 coding DNA: TGTGCCAGCAGTAACACCCCGGGACAGGTCTATGGCTACACCTTC.

This clone showed up just a few times. Different DNA sequences within this sample yield the same CDR3. The chain is built from TRBV28 and TRBJ2-7; the D gene is possibly TRBD2 (5 bases). This CDR3 is 13 amino acids long. CDR1 and CDR2 (germline): MDHEN, SYDVKM. V lost 8 bases to trimming and J lost 3 bases, with 14 bases between them. In DNA, the CDR3 is TGTGCCAGCCTCGGGGAGACTAACTACGAGCAGTACTTC. The encoded protein is CASLGETNYEQYF.

The CDR3 DNA is TGTGCCAGCAGCGTAGGGGGACAGACTGAGCAGTTCTTC. This encodes CASSVGGQTEQFF. The chain uses TRBV9 and TRBJ2-1, with 7 bases lining up with TRBD1. Looked up from germline, CDR1 is SGDLS and CDR2 is YYNGEE. Trimming cost V 0 bases and J 9 bases; bases outside gene matches: 3. CDR3 length: 13 amino acids.

This clone was observed a single time. The J gene is TRBJ2-1, the V gene TRBV20-1; unclear D gene. The germline V gene has CDR1 DFQATT and CDR2 SNEGSKA (reference sequence). The CDR3 is 11 residues long. Trimming pared 2 bases from V and 4 bases from J, leaving 3 bases between. The DNA of the CDR3 is TGCAGTGCTAGACAGTACAATGAGCAGTTCTTC. It specifies CSARQYNEQFF.

In this sample, this clone turned up a few times. The chain has TRBV29-1 and TRBJ1-1; no definite D call. Trimming took 4 bases from V and 10 from J, leaving 13 bases between them. Germline V lookup: CDR1 SQVTM, CDR2 ANQGSEA. The CDR3 spans 11 residues. In DNA form, the CDR3 reads TGCAGCGTTGCCGGATTAGTAGGAGCTTTCTTT. Protein: CSVAGLVGAFF.

This clone has only a few counts. CDR3 sequence reads: CASSLSGSDTQYF. CDR3 coding DNA: TGTGCCAGCAGCTTGTCAGGGTCAGATACGCAGTATTTT. V usage is TRBV5-4 and J usage is TRBJ2-3; tentative D call: TRBD1 (5 bases). V lost 1 base and J lost 4, with 7 bases in between. Germline V CDR1 and CDR2: SGHNT, YYREEE (reference sequence). The CDR3 covers 13 residues.

The chain combines TRBV30 with TRBJ2-1; a weak D match, TRBD2 (5 bases). The CDR3 has 12 amino acids. V dropped 2 bases and J dropped 10 bases, with 12 bases sitting between them. Germline lookup yields CDR1 GTSNPN and CDR2 SVGIG (reference sequence). In nucleotides, the CDR3 is TGTGCCTGGAGTTTTGCACTAGGAGAGCAGTTCTTC. This gives the protein CAWSFALGEQFF.

The rearrangement links TRBV6-6 to TRBJ2-7; no reliable D call. Trimming removed 6 bases at V and 0 bases at J, with 9 bases between. Germline CDR1 MNHNY, CDR2 SVGAGI (reference sequence). The CDR3 extends over 13 amino acids. The CDR3 is CASSSDYSYEQYF. For the CDR3, the DNA is TGTGCCAGCAGCAGTGATTACTCCTACGAGCAGTACTTC.

V gene TRBV5-6 combines with J gene TRBJ1-1, with D maybe TRBD1 (6 bases). This CDR3 has 15 residues. Between the trimmed V and J ends, which lost 5 bases and 4 bases, there was a span of 18 bases. CDR1 SGHDT and CDR2 YYEEEE come from the germline V gene. The CDR3 DNA reads as TGTGCCAGCAGTTGGAGGACAGTCGTGGGCACTGAAGCTTTCTTT. It yields the protein CASSWRTVVGTEAFF.

This clone was seen a few times. V and J are TRBV30 and TRBJ1-5; D remains ambiguous. Germline CDR1 reads GTSNPN; CDR2 reads SVGIG (reference sequence). This CDR3 region has 14 residues. Trimming stripped 2 bases from V and 1 base from J, with 9 bases between. In DNA form, the CDR3 reads TGTGCCTGGAGTCTTGGTTCCAGCAATCAGCCCCAGCATTTT. Translated: CAWSLGSSNQPQHF. The variable domain in full, completed from reference TRBV30 and TRBJ1-5, reads SQTIHQWPATLVQPVGSPLSLECTVEGTSNPNLYWYRQAAGRGLQLLFYSVGIGQISSEVPQNLSASRPQDRQFILSSKKLLLSDSGFYLCAWSLGSSNQPQHFGDGTRLSIL.

The chain combines TRBV7-2 with TRBJ2-1; 11 bases map to TRBD2. This CDR3 spans 15 amino acids. V trimming: 6 bases; J trimming: 3 bases; junction bases outside the gene matches: 4. The germline CDR1 and CDR2 sequences are SGHTA and FQGNSA. The CDR3 loop is CASRVAGGIYNEQFF. The CDR3 bases are TGTGCCAGCAGAGTAGCGGGAGGGATCTACAATGAGCAGTTCTTC.

This chain links TRBV5-4 with TRBJ2-3; 8 bases line up with TRBD1. Germline V gene lookup returns CDR1 SGHNT and CDR2 YYREEE (reference sequence). This CDR3 has 14 residues. Trimming removed 3 bases from V and 9 bases from J; junction bases left unmatched: 9. As DNA, the CDR3 is TGTGCCAGCAGCTCCGCAGGGGGCTCGGTGACGCAGTATTTT. This gives the protein CASSSAGGSVTQYF.

This chain joins TRBV7-2 and TRBJ2-7; D possibly corresponds to TRBD1 (5 bases). The V gene lost 5 bases and the J gene lost 4 bases, with 18 bases spanning the gap. This CDR3 is built from 15 residues. The germline V gene has CDR1 SGHTA and CDR2 FQGNSA. The CDR3 region has the DNA TGTGCCAGCAGCCCCGACAGTGCCCTACAGTACGAGCAGTACTTC. This translates into CASSPDSALQYEQYF.

The chain combines TRBV30 with TRBJ2-3, with TRBD1 identical over 7 bases. CDR1 and CDR2 (germline): GTSNPN, SVGIG (reference sequence). Unmatched junction bases numbered 3, after V lost 3 bases and J lost 0 bases. CDR3 length: 14 amino acids. CDR3 nucleotides: TGTGCCTGGAGCGGGACAGTCAGCACAGATACGCAGTATTTT. Encoded protein: CAWSGTVSTDTQYF.

This chain uses TRBV27 with TRBJ1-5; no firm D call. CDR1 and CDR2 from the germline V gene are MNHEY and SMNVEV (reference sequence). The CDR3 is made up of 14 amino acids. Between the trimmed V and J ends, which lost 3 bases and 0 bases, there was a span of 6 bases. The chain's CDR3 is CASSLAYSNQPQHF. The CDR3 nucleotides read TGTGCCAGCAGTTTGGCTTATAGCAATCAGCCCCAGCATTTT.

This clone occurred a few times. Sequence at one end of the junction differs from germline and may be a read error. The chain employs TRBV7-9 and TRBJ2-3; 7 bases are a match to TRBD2. This CDR3 has 11 amino acids. Germline CDR1 is SEHNR and CDR2 is FQNEAQ (reference sequence). The CDR3 DNA follows: TGCGGGGGGATCGGCACAGATACGCAGTATTTT. Residues: CGGIGTDTQYF.

J is TRBJ2-3 and V is TRBV6-5, with TRBD2 identical over 7 bases. The V gene end was trimmed by 6 bases and the J gene end by 8 bases; junction bases not matched to a gene: 14. There are 15 residues in the CDR3. CDR1 is MNHEY, CDR2 SVGAGI, per germline. The CDR3 sequence: CASRPGTGGGSTQYF. The CDR3 region has the DNA TGTGCCAGCAGGCCCGGGACCGGGGGAGGGTCTACGCAGTATTTT.

The sample holds a few counts of this clone. The genes are TRBV7-3 and TRBJ1-1; no definite D call. V gave up 1 base and J gave up 1 base, with 10 bases separating them. The germline V gene encodes CDR1 SGHTA and CDR2 FQGTGA. The CDR3 length is 15 residues. CDR3 DNA: TGTGCCAGCAGCTTAAAGGACCGCCAGAACACTGAAGCTTTCTTT. Residues: CASSLKDRQNTEAFF.